Each of the 22 T cell receptor beta chains below was sequenced from the same sample in a study of T cell responses to AZD1222 COVID-19 vaccine. TCRdb's copy holds only in-frame clones and misses some; the assay was immunoSEQ multiplex PCR. This table holds some 120,000 clones, roughly nine tenths found once. Material: peripheral blood, obtained 28 days after the second AZD1222 dose. The receptors come from an adult who received the AZD1222 COVID-19 vaccine.

The chain carries TRBV25-1 and TRBJ2-5, with D possibly TRBD2 on 5 matching bases. Trimming removed 3 bases at V and 7 bases at J, with 15 bases between. This CDR3 is built from 14 residues. CDR1 and CDR2 from the germline V gene are MGHDK and SYGVNS. The CDR3 DNA follows: TGTGCCAGCAGTGAGTACGGGGTAAAAGGGACCCAGTACTTC. Protein sequence: CASSEYGVKGTQYF.

This clone was counted a single time. V is TRBV5-1 and J is TRBJ1-5; D possibly corresponds to TRBD1 (5 bases). The CDR3 loop spans 15 amino acids. V was clipped by 1 base and J by 0 bases, with 8 bases between them. The V gene's germline CDR1 is SGHRS and CDR2 YFSETQ. CDR3 sequence (DNA): TGCGCCAGCAGCTTGTCCGGGGGTAGCAATCAGCCCCAGCATTTT. It specifies CASSLSGGSNQPQHF.

This rearrangement joins TRBV5-1 to TRBJ1-6, with D uncertain. Per germline, CDR1 SGHRS and CDR2 YFSETQ. The CDR3 contains 14 residues. The germline V and J ends were trimmed by 0 bases and 7 bases, with 8 bases remaining between them. CDR3 sequence (DNA): TGCGCCAGCAGCTTGGGGCAGTTGAATTCACCCCTCCACTTT. Amino acids: CASSLGQLNSPLHF.

This rearrangement joins TRBV7-9 to TRBJ2-5; 7 nucleotides align to TRBD2. Germline V gene data show CDR1 as SEHNR and CDR2 as FQNEAQ (reference sequence). Losses at the gene ends were 11 bases for V and 5 bases for J; bases not matched to a gene: 8. CDR3 length: 12 residues. The CDR3 region has the DNA TGTGCCGTCCAAAGGGGAGGGGAGACCCAGTACTTC. Translated: CAVQRGGETQYF. Based on the CDR3 plus reference TRBV7-9 and TRBJ2-5, the full variable domain is DTGVSQNPRHKITKRGQNVTFRCDPISEHNRLYWYRQTLGQGPEFLTYFQNEAQLEKSRLLSDRFSAERPKGSFSTLEIQRTEQGDSAMYLCAVQRGGETQYFGPGTRLLVL.

The V call is TRBV7-9, the J call TRBJ2-2, with D hard to call. Trimming pared 5 bases from V and 1 base from J, leaving 11 bases between. CDR1 and CDR2 (germline): SEHNR, FQNEAQ (reference sequence). The CDR3 extends over 15 amino acids. CDR3 sequence: CASSRSLVNTGELFF. The DNA for the CDR3 is TGTGCCAGCAGCCGCTCACTCGTGAACACCGGGGAGCTGTTTTTT.

The chain uses TRBV5-1 and TRBJ2-3; no reliable D call. The V gene lost 4 bases and the J gene lost 5 bases, with 8 bases spanning the gap. CDR1 is SGHRS, CDR2 YFSETQ, per germline. This CDR3 is 12 amino acids long. CDR3 nucleotide sequence: TGCGCCAGCAGCAGGAATCAAGATACGCAGTATTTT. Its protein product is CASSRNQDTQYF. Variable domain in full (rest from reference TRBV5-1 and TRBJ2-3): KAGVTQTPRYLIKTRGQQVTLSCSPISGHRSVSWYQQTPGQGLQFLFEYFSETQRNKGNFPGRFSGRQFSNSRSEMNVSTLELGDSALYLCASSRNQDTQYFGPGTRLTVL.

The chain combines TRBV19 with TRBJ2-2, with D unresolved. This CDR3 has 11 amino acids. Germline loops: CDR1 LNHDA, CDR2 SQIVND (reference sequence). The germline V and J ends were trimmed by 10 bases and 7 bases, with 10 bases remaining between them. As DNA, the CDR3 is TGTGCCACCCAAATCGGCGGGGAGCTGTTTTTT. Translation: CATQIGGELFF.

The V gene is TRBV21-1, the J gene TRBJ1-2; TRBD1 is the table's D call and was not checked against the DNA. TRBV21-1 is termed a pseudogene. This CDR3 is 17 amino acids long. The CDR3 spells CASSIQGVGEIYYGYTF. The CDR3 DNA reads as TGTGCCAGCAGCATACAGGGGGTTGGTGAAATTTACTATGGCTACACCTTC.

V and J are TRBV5-4 and TRBJ2-4; 7 bases line up with TRBD1. This CDR3 has 16 amino acids. Germline-derived CDR1 and CDR2 are SGHNT and YYREEE (reference sequence). V dropped 3 bases and J dropped 2; count of bases not matched to a gene: 8. This chain's CDR3 is CASSSGQDQSKNIQYF. CDR3 in DNA: TGTGCCAGCAGCTCTGGACAGGACCAATCCAAAAACATTCAGTACTTC.

The chain employs TRBV5-4 and TRBJ1-2, with D tentatively TRBD1 (5 bases). CDR3 length equals 14 residues. The V gene's germline CDR1 is SGHNT and CDR2 YYREEE (reference sequence). Trimming removed 4 bases from V and 2 bases from J, with 12 bases in between. CDR3 DNA: TGTGCCAGCAGCCATTCCGGGGCGAACTATGGCTACACCTTC. Translated: CASSHSGANYGYTF.

The chain recombines TRBV6-5 with TRBJ1-4; D is undetermined. V lost 5 bases and J 1 base, leaving 11 bases between the germline ends. Looked up from germline, CDR1 is MNHEY and CDR2 is SVGAGI. This CDR3 spans 15 amino acids. Written as DNA, the CDR3 is TGTGCCAGCAGTAACCGGGTGGGAACTAATGAAAAACTGTTTTTT. Amino acid sequence: CASSNRVGTNEKLFF.

The chain is built from TRBV28 and TRBJ2-4; 10 bases are shared with TRBD2. Germline V CDR1 and CDR2: MDHEN, SYDVKM. CDR3 size: 14 residues. V shed 7 bases, J shed 7 bases, and the junction held 7 bases outside the gene matches. The CDR3, as DNA: TGTGCCAGCAAGAGCGGGGGGGCGCCCAACATTCAGTACTTC. Its translation: CASKSGGAPNIQYF. Combining the CDR3 with reference TRBV28 and TRBJ2-4 gives the whole variable domain DVKVTQSSRYLVKRTGEKVFLECVQDMDHENMFWYRQDPGLGLRLIYFSYDVKMKEKGDIPEGYSVSREKKERFSLILESASTNQTSMYLCASKSGGAPNIQYFGAGTRLSVL.

This rearrangement joins TRBV10-3 to TRBJ1-3; D unclear. With 6 bases removed from V and 4 bases from J, the gap between germline ends came to 4 bases. The CDR3 extends over 11 amino acids. The germline gives CDR1 ENHRY, CDR2 SYGVKD. CDR3 coding DNA: TGTGCCATCAGCATCGGAAACACCATATATTTT. Its translation is CAISIGNTIYF.

The chain recombines TRBV11-3 with TRBJ2-3; tentative D call: TRBD2 (7 bases). This CDR3 spans 15 amino acids. The germline V gene encodes CDR1 SGHNT and CDR2 YENEEA. The ends were cut back, 5 bases at V and 2 bases at J, with 14 bases in the middle. The CDR3 here is CASSQRRGPTDTQYF. Here the CDR3 DNA reads TGTGCCAGCAGCCAGAGGCGGGGGCCCACAGATACGCAGTATTTT.

This chain links TRBV5-1 with TRBJ2-1, with 7 nucleotides matching TRBD2. The CDR3 runs to 13 residues. V lost 3 bases to trimming and J lost 6 bases; unmatched junction nucleotides: 3. Germline lookup yields CDR1 SGHRS and CDR2 YFSETQ. The CDR3 DNA follows: TGCGCCAGCAGCTCAAGCGGGGTCAATGAGCAGTTCTTC. Translating it yields CASSSSGVNEQFF.

The chain uses TRBV3-1 (or the pseudogene TRBV3-2) and TRBJ2-1; TRBD2 aligns across 7 bases. Germline CDR1 LGHDT, CDR2 YNNKEL (reference sequence). CDR3 length: 13 residues. With V trimmed by 4 bases and J by 8 bases, 5 bases remained unmatched. CDR3 loop: CASSPGGADEQFF. As DNA, the CDR3 is TGTGCCAGCAGCCCGGGGGGAGCGGATGAGCAGTTCTTC.

The V and J genes are TRBV11-3 and TRBJ2-7; D remains ambiguous. The CDR3 spans 14 residues. The V end lost 1 base, the J end lost 6 bases, and 13 bases lay between the germline ends. Germline-derived CDR1 and CDR2 are SGHNT and YENEEA. This chain's CDR3 is CASSLGQYPSEQYF. The CDR3 nucleotides are TGTGCCAGCAGCTTAGGACAATACCCGTCCGAGCAGTACTTC.

The genes are TRBV4-3 and TRBJ2-7; unclear D gene. V was clipped by 0 bases and J by 2 bases, with 11 bases between them. The CDR3 runs 15 residues. Looked up from germline, CDR1 is LGHNA and CDR2 is YSLEER. CDR3 protein: CASSQEYTVPYEQYF. CDR3 coding DNA: TGCGCCAGCAGCCAAGAATACACAGTCCCCTACGAGCAGTACTTC.

A few counts support this clone. This chain joins TRBV6-6 and TRBJ1-5; unclear D gene. The ends were cut back, 2 bases at V and 6 bases at J, with 8 bases in the middle. The CDR3 spans 13 residues. Germline lookup yields CDR1 MNHNY and CDR2 SVGAGI (reference sequence). CDR3 residues: CASSYQEGQPQHF. The CDR3 nucleotides read TGTGCCAGCAGTTACCAGGAAGGTCAGCCCCAGCATTTT.

This clone was recorded only once. The V and J genes are TRBV5-1 and TRBJ2-5; D gene ambiguous. This CDR3 is 13 amino acids long. The germline V gene has CDR1 SGHRS and CDR2 YFSETQ. Trimming cost V 0 bases and J 3 bases, with 6 bases left between them. CDR3 loop: CASSLVAEETQYF. The DNA of the CDR3 is TGCGCCAGCAGCTTGGTGGCAGAAGAGACCCAGTACTTC.

The V and J genes are TRBV5-1 and TRBJ1-2; 7 bases map to TRBD1. After removal of 0 bases from V and 6 bases from J, the junction contained 8 bases not matched to a gene. The CDR3 has 15 amino acids. CDR1 and CDR2 (germline): SGHRS, YFSETQ. The CDR3 coding sequence is TGCGCCAGCAGCTTGGGAGACAGGGTGTCGGATGGCTACACCTTC. Translation: CASSLGDRVSDGYTF.

The CDR3 loop reads CASSYSYSGDTYEQYF. DNA for the CDR3: TGTGCCAGCAGTTACTCGTACAGTGGGGATACCTACGAGCAGTACTTC. The chain joins TRBV27 to TRBJ2-7, with D hard to call. Germline assignment: CDR1 MNHEY and CDR2 SMNVEV (reference sequence). The CDR3 spans 16 residues. V was pared by 4 bases and J by 2 bases, with 18 bases between.